A single sample is the source of the 21 T cell receptor beta chains below, sequenced in a study of T-cell reconstitution after alpha-beta-depleted transplantation in children (dated by TCRdb to 2015 to 2016). The library was made by PCR. The sample was run on an Illumina HiSeq 2500. Molecular barcoding was employed in the preparation of TCR libraries, with unique molecular identifiers being used to normalize TCRbeta repertoire quantification. In TCRdb, the public reads were trimmed at Q25 with fastp and aligned with MiXCR, with productive beta chains retained. Every entry covers one CDR3 protein and lists the most common genes and DNA from its rows. This sample holds hundreds of thousands of distinct CDR3 sequences; more than 10% were observed only once. The ten largest clones represent 2.6% of the sample. The sequenced sample was PBMCs from the stem cell graft donor, obtained from the stem cell graft. The receptors come from a human donor who donated a stem cell graft to a child with acute lymphoblastic leukemia.

This clonotype has at least ten counts. This chain connects TRBV10-3 to TRBJ2-1, with D possibly matching TRBD1 (6 bases). Germline V gene data show CDR1 as ENHRY and CDR2 as SYGVKD. The CDR3 is 14 residues long. V lost 6 bases and J lost 1, with 10 bases in between. CDR3 nucleotides: TGTGCCATCAGCGAGGACAGTTCCTACAATGAGCAGTTCTTC. This translates into CAISEDSSYNEQFF.

This clonotype was seen repeatedly, ten times or more. This rearrangement joins TRBV6-2 or TRBV6-3 to TRBJ1-3, with 12 bases identical to TRBD1. Germline trimming cut 8 bases from V and 0 bases from J; bases unmatched to any gene: 11. Germline assignment: CDR1 MNHEY and CDR2 SVGEGT. CDR3 length: 18 residues. The CDR3 here is CASQPGTGGLSSGNTIYF. The CDR3 DNA reads as TGTGCCAGCCAACCCGGGACAGGGGGCCTCAGCTCTGGAAACACCATATATTTT.

With regard to this clonotype: Given a much more abundant clone one base away, this may be a read error. V is TRBV19 and J is TRBJ1-5, with 10 bases fitting TRBD1. With V trimmed by 2 bases and J by 7 bases, 5 bases remained unmatched. The CDR3 is made up of 15 amino acids. The germline CDR1 and CDR2 sequences are LNHDA and SQIVND (reference sequence). Written as DNA, the CDR3 is TGTGCCAGTAGTATACCCGGACAGGGGGGACAGCCCCAGCATTTT. This sequence encodes CASSIPGQGGQPQHF.

This rearrangement joins TRBV3-1 to TRBJ2-3; 9 positions match TRBD1. The CDR3 length is 16 residues. Germline V gene lookup returns CDR1 LGHDT and CDR2 YNNKEL (reference sequence). J gave up 0 bases and V 1 base, and 2 bases lay outside the gene matches. The CDR3 coding sequence is TGTGCCAGCAGCCAAGCGGGGACAGGGAGCACAGATACGCAGTATTTT. Protein sequence: CASSQAGTGSTDTQYF.

Ten or more counts support this clonotype. The chain has TRBV20-1 and TRBJ2-7; D unclear. CDR1 is DFQATT, CDR2 SNEGSKA, per germline (reference sequence). This CDR3 is built from 14 residues. Trimming removed 1 base at V and 3 bases at J, with 13 bases between. CDR3 region: CSARGASVHYEQYF. The CDR3 coding sequence is TGCAGTGCTAGAGGAGCAAGCGTACACTACGAGCAGTACTTC.

This clonotype appeared many times. Likely a read error: the CDR3 ends without its conserved phenylalanine or tryptophan. The limits of the CDR3 on the DNA are not certain, so only TCRdb's listed CDR3 is given. V usage is TRBV20-1 and J usage is TRBJ2-3; TRBD1, the D gene given by the table, was not confirmed from the DNA. Germline assignment: CDR1 DFQATT and CDR2 SNEGSKA (reference sequence). The CDR3 adds up to 9 amino acids, both ends counted. The CDR3: CSAREPGMI.

This clonotype was recorded many times. CDR3 sequence reads: CASSLARIQGPGELFF. DNA of the CDR3: TGCGCCAGCAGCTTGGCCCGGATACAGGGGCCCGGGGAGCTGTTTTTT. This chain uses TRBV5-1 with TRBJ2-2, with 7 bases identical to TRBD1. CDR1 SGHRS and CDR2 YFSETQ come from the germline V gene. V lost 0 bases, J lost 6 bases, and 8 bases stayed unmatched. The CDR3 runs to 16 residues.

J is TRBJ1-2 and V is TRBV19; D might be TRBD1 (5 bases). Per germline, CDR1 LNHDA and CDR2 SQIVND (reference sequence). The CDR3 is made up of 14 amino acids. V was cut by 3 bases and J by 2 bases, with 10 bases left in between. DNA for the CDR3: TGTGCCAGTAGTATGGGACTGAACAACTATGGCTACACCTTC. This sequence encodes CASSMGLNNYGYTF.

This chain uses TRBV12-3 or TRBV12-4 with TRBJ2-7; TRBD1 is a possible D gene (5 bases). This CDR3 contains 14 residues. Trimming removed 6 bases from V and 10 bases from J, with 22 bases in between. In nucleotides, the CDR3 is TGTGCCAGCAGCGTCGATGGAGTAGGGGCAAGACAGTACTTC. It translates to CASSVDGVGARQYF.

This clonotype was recorded at least ten times. The chain combines TRBV9 with TRBJ1-4; D may be TRBD1 (5 bases). There are 16 residues in the CDR3. Deletions cut 3 bases from V and 0 bases from J, with 12 bases between. The germline V gene has CDR1 SGDLS and CDR2 YYNGEE. CDR3 region: CASSESAGATNEKLFF. In DNA form, the CDR3 reads TGTGCCAGCAGCGAGTCCGCGGGGGCAACTAATGAAAAACTGTTTTTT.

The chain links TRBV7-9 to TRBJ2-7; the D is unclear. Germline CDR1 is SEHNR and CDR2 is FQNEAQ (reference sequence). With 5 bases removed from V and 4 bases from J, the gap between germline ends came to 15 bases. The CDR3 sequence is 14 residues long. This CDR3 reads CASSRRASWYEQYF. The DNA of the CDR3 is TGTGCCAGCAGCCGAAGAGCTAGTTGGTACGAGCAGTACTTC. The full variable domain, with the rest looked up from reference TRBV7-9 and TRBJ2-7, is DTGVSQNPRHKITKRGQNVTFRCDPISEHNRLYWYRQTLGQGPEFLTYFQNEAQLEKSRLLSDRFSAERPKGSFSTLEIQRTEQGDSAMYLCASSRRASWYEQYFGPGTRLTVT.

This clonotype has ten or more counts. The chain combines TRBV6-4 with TRBJ2-1; TRBD1 is a possible D gene (6 bases). CDR3 size: 15 residues. Looked up from germline, CDR1 is MRHNA and CDR2 is SNTAGT. Trimming shortened V by 3 bases and J by 0 bases, and 9 bases separated the two germline ends. CDR3 nucleotide sequence: TGTGCCAGCAGTGAAAAGGACAGCTCCTACAATGAGCAGTTCTTC. This sequence encodes CASSEKDSSYNEQFF.

There are many counts of this clonotype. This rearrangement joins TRBV20-1 to TRBJ2-2; 7 positions match TRBD2. Germline-derived CDR1 and CDR2 are DFQATT and SNEGSKA (reference sequence). Germline trimming cut 1 base from V and 6 bases from J; bases unmatched to any gene: 5. The CDR3 consists of 14 residues. CDR3: CSARGGREAGELFF. The CDR3 nucleotides are TGCAGTGCTAGAGGCGGGAGAGAGGCCGGGGAGCTGTTTTTT.

This clonotype was detected ten times or more. The rearrangement links TRBV12-3 or TRBV12-4 to TRBJ2-1, with TRBD2 matching over 12 bases. V lost 6 bases to trimming and J lost 9 bases; unmatched junction nucleotides: 6. The CDR3 has 14 amino acids. The CDR3 region is CASRDRTSGIEQFF. The CDR3 DNA reads TGTGCCAGCAGGGACCGGACTAGCGGGATTGAGCAGTTCTTC.

This clonotype showed up many times. The chain carries TRBV20-1 and TRBJ2-7; 13 bases match TRBD2. This CDR3 comprises 14 residues. CDR1 is DFQATT and CDR2 is SNEGSKA in the germline V gene (reference sequence). Trimming removed 4 bases from V and 3 bases from J; junction bases left unmatched: 3. CDR3 region: CSATGTSGDYEQYF. The CDR3 DNA reads TGCAGTGCTACCGGGACTAGCGGGGACTACGAGCAGTACTTC.

This clonotype was seen repeatedly, ten times or more. This sequence joins TRBV7-2 and TRBJ2-1, with D unresolved. Germline lookup yields CDR1 SGHTA and CDR2 FQGNSA. V shed 1 base and J shed 8 bases, with 9 bases lying between them. There are 13 residues in the CDR3. CDR3 in amino acids: CASSLVFRDEQFF. CDR3 bases: TGTGCCAGCAGCTTAGTTTTTAGGGATGAGCAGTTCTTC.

This clonotype showed up many times. The gene calls are TRBV5-1 and TRBJ2-2; no firm D call. The CDR3 loop spans 13 amino acids. Germline V CDR1 and CDR2: SGHRS, YFSETQ. Trimming shortened V by 0 bases and J by 5 bases, and 5 bases separated the two germline ends. The CDR3 DNA reads as TGCGCCAGCAGCTTGGGGCAGACCGGGGAGCTGTTTTTT. Translation: CASSLGQTGELFF.

CDR3 sequence reads: CASSPPRQGLTDEQFF. CDR3 sequence (DNA): TGTGCCAGCAGCCCCCCCAGGCAGGGATTGACCGATGAGCAGTTCTTC. The chain has TRBV7-9 and TRBJ2-1, with D possibly matching TRBD1 (5 bases). CDR1 and CDR2 (germline): SEHNR, FQNEAQ (reference sequence). The CDR3 is 16 residues long. Trimming stripped 5 bases from V and 8 bases from J, with 22 bases between.

Comments on this clonotype: A much larger clone is a single base away; this may be a read error. The rearrangement uses TRBV10-3 and TRBJ1-4, with D perhaps TRBD1 (5 bases). The V end was cut by 10 bases, the J end by 11 bases, with 14 bases between. The CDR3 length is 11 residues. Germline-derived CDR1 and CDR2 are ENHRY and SYGVKD. The CDR3 nucleotides read TGTGCCAGCGGGAGGGACGAGAAACTGTTTTTT. Translation gives CASGRDEKLFF.

In its sample, this clonotype was seen many times. This sequence joins TRBV5-1 and TRBJ2-3; 9 nucleotides line up with TRBD2. CDR1 is SGHRS, CDR2 YFSETQ, per germline. The V segment lost 4 bases and the J segment 0 bases; nucleotides outside the gene matches: 9. CDR3 length equals 17 residues. The CDR3 spells CASSPKGLAGSTDTQYF. CDR3 bases: TGCGCCAGCAGCCCTAAGGGGCTAGCGGGGAGCACAGATACGCAGTATTTT.

The rearrangement uses TRBV29-1 and TRBJ2-5; 9 bases map to TRBD1. Germline assignment: CDR1 SQVTM and CDR2 ANQGSEA. This CDR3 is built from 13 residues. The V and J ends lost 6 bases and 4 bases, in that order; junction bases with no gene match: 6. CDR3: CSVTGTGRETQYF. The CDR3 bases are TGCAGCGTCACCGGGACAGGGAGAGAGACCCAGTACTTC. The full variable domain, with the rest looked up from reference TRBV29-1 and TRBJ2-5, is SAVISQKPSRDICQRGTSLTIQCQVDSQVTMMFWYRQQPGQSLTLIATANQGSEATYESGFVIDKFPISRPNLTFSTLTVSNMSPEDSSIYLCSVTGTGRETQYFGPGTRLLVL.